This entry describes one T cell receptor beta chain. Its antigen is unidentified. The sample belongs to a study of T cell responses to AZD1222 COVID-19 vaccine. Points from the study as a whole: Possibly, clonal diversity was underestimated; donors were largely white British and included more females.

The CDR3 loop spans 15 amino acids. Trimming left V 6 bases short and J 1 base short, with 15 bases between. The germline gives CDR1 MNHEY, CDR2 SVGAGI. The assay was immunoSEQ multiplex PCR, and TCRdb's table has in-frame clones only and misses some. The sample includes over 70,000 clones, 85% to 90% of them seen just once. The clonotype originates from an adult who received the AZD1222 COVID-19 vaccine. Sequenced here: peripheral blood, sampled 28 days after the second AZD1222 dose. The J gene is TRBJ1-1, the V gene TRBV6-5, with D perhaps matching TRBD1 (6 bases). The CDR3 DNA follows: TGTGCCAGCAGAAGTACAGGGCTCGGGAACACTGAAGCTTTCTTT. Translation gives CASRSTGLGNTEAFF.